These T cell receptor beta chains were read from a single sample in a study of response to subunit inactivated influenza vaccine. TCRdb passed the RT-PCR reads through MiXCR, listing each CDR3 protein once. This table holds about 700,000 distinct CDR3 sequences, roughly 14% found once. This sample comprised PBMCs from blood, obtained around 15 days before vaccination. These receptors all stem from a man aged 45-65 years who received an inactivated influenza vaccine. Each CDR3 is given with its conserved first and last residue. D genes are given only for firm matches. Not all rows give a size; the values are once, few, many and, for expanded clones, a class.

J gene: TRBJ2-3; V gene: TRBV15; clone size: few; D gene: .; CDR3 protein: CATSTGLDTQYF; CDR3 DNA: TGTGCCACCAGCACGGGTTTGGATACGCAGTATTTT
J gene: TRBJ2-7; V gene: TRBV7-2; clone size: .; D gene: .; CDR3 protein: CASSSSTGYEQYF; CDR3 DNA: TGTGCCAGCAGCTCATCCACAGGGTACGAGCAGTACTTC
J gene: TRBJ1-1; V gene: TRBV5-1; clone size: many; D gene: .; CDR3 protein: CASSFSGLNTEAFF; CDR3 DNA: TGCGCCAGCAGCTTCTCGGGGTTGAACACTGAAGCTTTCTTT
J gene: TRBJ2-5; V gene: TRBV28; clone size: .; D gene: .; CDR3 protein: CASSSLSSGEDWRETQYF; CDR3 DNA: TGTGCCAGCAGTTCGTTGAGCTCTGGGGAGGATTGGCGAGAGACCCAGTACTTC
J gene: TRBJ1-5; V gene: TRBV7-8; clone size: .; D gene: .; CDR3 protein: CASSERMLGNQPQHF; CDR3 DNA: TGTGCCAGCAGCGAACGGATGTTAGGCAATCAGCCCCAGCATTTT
J gene: TRBJ2-1; V gene: TRBV28; clone size: .; D gene: TRBD2; CDR3 protein: CASSFPTGSRPDVAGESNEQFF; CDR3 DNA: TGTGCCAGCAGTTTCCCGACAGGATCCCGCCCCGACGTAGCGGGAGAGTCCAATGAGCAGTTCTTC
J gene: TRBJ2-7; V gene: TRBV6-5; clone size: .; D gene: .; CDR3 protein: CASSYSIAEVRYEQYF; CDR3 DNA: TGTGCCAGCAGTTACTCGATAGCGGAGGTTCGCTACGAGCAGTACTTC
J gene: TRBJ1-2; V gene: TRBV20-1; clone size: few; D gene: .; CDR3 protein: CTPQRKNYGYTF; CDR3 DNA: TGCACCCCCCAGCGGAAGAACTATGGCTACACCTTC
J gene: TRBJ1-1; V gene: TRBV4-3; clone size: .; D gene: .; CDR3 protein: CASSHPQGRAFF; CDR3 DNA: TGCGCCAGCAGCCACCCGCAGGGTCGGGCTTTCTTT
J gene: TRBJ2-1; V gene: TRBV5-5; clone size: .; D gene: .; CDR3 protein: CASSREPGWFF; CDR3 DNA: TGTGCCAGCAGTCGAGAGCCCGGGTGGTTCTTC
J gene: TRBJ2-4; V gene: TRBV12-3/TRBV12-4; clone size: few; D gene: .; CDR3 protein: CASSLARRGNIQYF; CDR3 DNA: TGTGCCAGCAGTTTAGCGCGCAGGGGAAACATTCAGTACTTC
J gene: TRBJ2-2; V gene: TRBV6-5; clone size: few; D gene: .; CDR3 protein: CASSYSLLTVEAGELFF; CDR3 DNA: TGTGCCAGCAGTTACTCACTCCTTACCGTTGAGGCCGGGGAGCTGTTTTTT
J gene: TRBJ2-3; V gene: TRBV7-2; clone size: few; D gene: .; CDR3 protein: CASSLVSGRRNTQYF; CDR3 DNA: TGTGCCAGCAGCTTAGTTTCAGGGAGGAGAAATACGCAGTATTTT
J gene: TRBJ2-7; V gene: TRBV20-1; clone size: .; D gene: TRBD2; CDR3 protein: CSARGTSGRAVYEQYF; CDR3 DNA: TGCAGTGCTAGAGGGACTAGCGGGAGGGCCGTGTACGAGCAGTACTTC
J gene: TRBJ2-7; V gene: TRBV12-3/TRBV12-4; clone size: .; D gene: TRBD2; CDR3 protein: CASSGGTSGSSYEQYF; CDR3 DNA: TGTGCCAGCAGCGGAGGGACTAGCGGGAGCTCCTACGAGCAGTACTTC
J gene: TRBJ2-5; V gene: TRBV3-1; clone size: .; D gene: .; CDR3 protein: CASSQETGAASPYF; CDR3 DNA: TGTGCCAGCAGCCAAGAAACTGGGGCGGCCTCCCCGTACTTC
J gene: TRBJ2-3; V gene: TRBV20-1; clone size: few; D gene: TRBD2; CDR3 protein: CSARTSGGPDTQYF; CDR3 DNA: TGCAGTGCTAGAACCAGCGGGGGGCCAGATACGCAGTATTTT
J gene: TRBJ2-1; V gene: TRBV13; clone size: once; D gene: .; CDR3 protein: CASSLSGEHPNEQFF; CDR3 DNA: TGTGCCAGCAGCTTATCGGGGGAGCACCCCAATGAGCAGTTCTTC
J gene: TRBJ2-2; V gene: TRBV28; clone size: .; D gene: .; CDR3 protein: CASSFHPYTGELFF; CDR3 DNA: TGTGCCAGCAGTTTTCATCCGTATACCGGGGAGCTGTTTTTT
J gene: TRBJ1-1; V gene: TRBV5-1; clone size: .; D gene: TRBD1; CDR3 protein: CASSSTGKNTEAFF; CDR3 DNA: TGCGCCAGCAGCTCGACAGGGAAGAACACTGAAGCTTTCTTT
J gene: TRBJ2-3; V gene: TRBV10-3; clone size: .; D gene: .; CDR3 protein: CAISGMGLNTQYF; CDR3 DNA: TGTGCCATCAGTGGGATGGGTTTGAATACGCAGTATTTT
J gene: TRBJ2-1; V gene: TRBV28; clone size: .; D gene: .; CDR3 protein: CASSLLFNEQFF; CDR3 DNA: TGTGCCAGCAGCCTCTTATTTAATGAGCAGTTCTTC